This is a list of T cell receptor beta chains from one sample in a study of CD4 T cells in relation to SARS-CoV-2 and coronaviruses. Repertoires were generated with immunoSEQ multiplex PCR, while TCRdb's copy carries only in-frame clones and drops some. The repertoire holds 25,000 to 30,000 clones, with 74% as singletons. These receptors have no identified antigens. Sequenced: CD4+ T cells from PBMCs, cultured in vitro. These receptors all come from a human donor in good health. Each CDR3 is given with its conserved first and last residue. D genes are given only for firm matches. Size is omitted from some rows. Given values are once, few, many or a class for expanded clones.

D gene	V gene	clone size	J gene	CDR3 protein	CDR3 DNA
-	TRBV7-6	-	TRBJ1-4	CASSPLGGPPTNEKLFF	TGTGCCAGCAGCCCACTCGGGGGGCCCCCAACTAATGAAAAACTGTTTTTT
-	TRBV2	few	TRBJ1-3	CASSEGPGRRNTIYF	TGTGCCAGCAGTGAAGGACCCGGGAGGCGAAACACCATATATTTT
TRBD1	TRBV7-2	-	TRBJ1-4	CASSGQVDEKLFF	TGTGCCAGCAGCGGACAGGTGGATGAAAAACTGTTTTTT
TRBD1	TRBV11-3	-	TRBJ1-2	CASSLPQKTGTASYGYTF	TGTGCCAGCAGCTTACCTCAAAAGACCGGGACAGCTAGCTATGGCTACACCTTC
-	TRBV2	-	TRBJ2-3	CASSVQDTQYF	TGTGCCAGCAGTGTTCAAGATACGCAGTATTTT
TRBD1	TRBV7-9	-	TRBJ2-7	CASSLTGGGYEQYF	TGTGCCAGCAGCTTGACAGGGGGCGGCTACGAGCAGTACTTC
-	TRBV4-2	few	TRBJ1-5	CASSQETRSNQPQHF	TGTGCCAGCAGCCAAGAAACACGTAGCAATCAGCCCCAGCATTTT
-	TRBV2	-	TRBJ1-5	CASSLGRAAGQPQHF	TGTGCCAGCAGCTTAGGACGGGCGGCGGGTCAGCCCCAGCATTTT
-	TRBV3-1/TRBV3-2	-	TRBJ1-1	CASSQGISGARAFF	TGTGCCAGCAGCCAAGGAATTTCCGGGGCTCGAGCTTTCTTT
TRBD1	TRBV6-5	-	TRBJ1-5	CASRSGQTHQPQHF	TGTGCCAGCAGATCGGGACAGACTCATCAGCCCCAGCATTTT
-	TRBV18	-	TRBJ1-5	CASSPEGGARQPQHF	TGTGCCAGCTCCCCCGAGGGGGGGGCGCGGCAGCCCCAGCATTTT
-	TRBV5-4	-	TRBJ2-1	CASSPGLLGSYNEQFF	TGTGCCAGCAGCCCGGGACTCCTGGGCTCCTACAATGAGCAGTTCTTC
-	TRBV7-2	few	TRBJ1-1	CASSPRQVSTEAFF	TGTGCCAGCAGCCCGCGGCAGGTGAGCACTGAAGCTTTCTTT
TRBD2	TRBV11-2	-	TRBJ2-1	CASSWSRTSGGAEQFF	TGTGCCAGCAGCTGGTCCCGGACTAGCGGGGGGGCCGAGCAGTTCTTC
-	TRBV11-2	few	TRBJ1-1	CASSLEGGNTEAFF	TGTGCCAGCAGCTTGGAGGGGGGGAACACTGAAGCTTTCTTT
TRBD2	TRBV6-5	once	TRBJ2-1	CASRSGRAGFDEQFF	TGTGCCAGCAGGAGCGGGAGGGCCGGTTTCGATGAGCAGTTCTTC
-	TRBV2	-	TRBJ2-4	CASSDPFSFGKNIQYF	TGTGCCAGCAGTGACCCCTTTAGCTTTGGCAAAAACATTCAGTACTTC
-	TRBV7-8	-	TRBJ1-5	CASTRGGNQPQHF	TGTGCCAGCACCCGGGGGGGCAATCAGCCCCAGCATTTT
-	TRBV2	-	TRBJ1-2	CASSGSGQTGYTF	TGTGCCAGCAGCGGTAGTGGACAGACCGGCTACACCTTC
TRBD1	TRBV7-9	-	TRBJ2-7	CASSTLDRSYEQYF	TGTGCCAGCAGCACCCTGGACAGGAGCTACGAGCAGTACTTC
-	TRBV30	-	TRBJ2-5	CAWSVGSQETQYF	TGTGCCTGGAGTGTAGGAAGTCAAGAGACCCAGTACTTC